Listed below are T cell receptor beta chains from one sample, sequenced in a study of technical replicates of blood from a few donors. Profiled with immunoSEQ multiplex PCR; TCRdb holds only in-frame clones, not every one. This sample yields approximately 59,000 clones, of which about 86% are seen a single time; about 5.5% belongs to the top ten. What was sequenced was PBMCs. The receptors shown here come from a human donor in good health. Some clones in this sample may be carry-over from other donors' samples. Both conserved end residues are part of each CDR3. A D gene is named only where the DNA matches it firmly. The listing skips clone size in some rows; elsewhere it reads once, few, many or a size class.

v_call: TRBV7-8; d_call: TRBD2; clone_size: NA; j_call: TRBJ2-3; cdr3_aa: CASTNSAGGEHRYAVF; cdr3_nt: TGTGCCAGCACCAATTCGGCGGGAGGAGAGCACAGATACGCAGTATTT
v_call: TRBV11-3; d_call: NA; clone_size: NA; j_call: TRBJ2-1; cdr3_aa: CASSQIGAGNEQFF; cdr3_nt: TGTGCCAGCAGCCAAATTGGGGCGGGGAATGAGCAGTTCTTC
v_call: TRBV15; d_call: NA; clone_size: NA; j_call: TRBJ2-7; cdr3_aa: CATSRDRLSYEQYF; cdr3_nt: TGTGCCACCAGCAGAGACAGGCTCTCCTACGAGCAGTACTTC
v_call: TRBV6-5; d_call: NA; clone_size: NA; j_call: TRBJ1-3; cdr3_aa: CASKREGSGNTIYF; cdr3_nt: TGTGCCAGCAAACGAGAGGGCTCTGGAAACACCATATATTTT
v_call: TRBV27; d_call: NA; clone_size: NA; j_call: TRBJ1-6; cdr3_aa: CASSLGALGNSPLHF; cdr3_nt: TGTGCCAGCAGCCTTGGGGCTCTGGGGAATTCACCCCTCCACTTT
v_call: TRBV4-1; d_call: TRBD2; clone_size: NA; j_call: TRBJ2-7; cdr3_aa: CASTPLAGGTYEQYF; cdr3_nt: TGCGCCAGCACACCCCTAGCGGGGGGAACCTACGAGCAGTACTTC
v_call: TRBV7-2; d_call: TRBD2; clone_size: NA; j_call: TRBJ2-7; cdr3_aa: CASSFGGGSYEQYF; cdr3_nt: TGTGCCAGCAGCTTTGGCGGGGGGTCGTACGAGCAGTACTTC
v_call: TRBV16; d_call: NA; clone_size: once; j_call: TRBJ1-2; cdr3_aa: CASSQQDSRNYGYTF; cdr3_nt: TGTGCCAGCAGCCAACAAGACAGCAGAAACTATGGCTACACCTTC
v_call: TRBV2; d_call: NA; clone_size: NA; j_call: TRBJ1-5; cdr3_aa: CASSEGGGHQLVSPQHF; cdr3_nt: TGTGCCAGCAGTGAAGGGGGGGGACACCAGTTGGTCAGCCCCCAGCATTTT
v_call: TRBV7-2; d_call: TRBD1; clone_size: NA; j_call: TRBJ2-3; cdr3_aa: CASSADRGADTQYF; cdr3_nt: TGTGCCAGCAGCGCGGACAGGGGAGCAGATACGCAGTATTTT
v_call: TRBV4-1; d_call: TRBD2; clone_size: NA; j_call: TRBJ2-2; cdr3_aa: CASSQDPPGLVSSGELFF; cdr3_nt: TGCGCCAGCAGCCAAGATCCCCCGGGACTAGTTTCGTCCGGGGAGCTGTTTTTT